The sequence of this T cell receptor (beta chain) was determined in a study of blood T cell repertoires in COVID-19. Study at large: Italy, Spain and the United States were the sources of the convalescent and acute COVID-19 samples. Sample material is recorded as cDNA or gDNA derived from T cells, B-cell-depleted T cells, or PBMCs.

Data came from immunoSEQ multiplex PCR; TCRdb stores just in-frame clones and leaves some out. The sample consists of approximately 250,000 clones, 75% to 90% of them appearing once. Material for sequencing was peripheral blood. This clonotype was sampled from a man aged 25-45 years with active or convalescent COVID-19.

As DNA, the CDR3 is TGCGCCAGCAGCGTGACCGGGACAGGGGGCAGCAATGAGCAGTTCTTC. Protein product: CASSVTGTGGSNEQFF. The gene calls are TRBV5-1 and TRBJ2-1; 12 nucleotides match TRBD1. The V gene end was trimmed by 4 bases and the J gene end by 6 bases; junction bases not matched to a gene: 8. The CDR3 sequence is 16 residues long. Germline lookup yields CDR1 SGHRS and CDR2 YFSETQ. Filled out from reference TRBV5-1 and TRBJ2-1, the complete variable domain reads KAGVTQTPRYLIKTRGQQVTLSCSPISGHRSVSWYQQTPGQGLQFLFEYFSETQRNKGNFPGRFSGRQFSNSRSEMNVSTLELGDSALYLCASSVTGTGGSNEQFFGPGTRLTVL.